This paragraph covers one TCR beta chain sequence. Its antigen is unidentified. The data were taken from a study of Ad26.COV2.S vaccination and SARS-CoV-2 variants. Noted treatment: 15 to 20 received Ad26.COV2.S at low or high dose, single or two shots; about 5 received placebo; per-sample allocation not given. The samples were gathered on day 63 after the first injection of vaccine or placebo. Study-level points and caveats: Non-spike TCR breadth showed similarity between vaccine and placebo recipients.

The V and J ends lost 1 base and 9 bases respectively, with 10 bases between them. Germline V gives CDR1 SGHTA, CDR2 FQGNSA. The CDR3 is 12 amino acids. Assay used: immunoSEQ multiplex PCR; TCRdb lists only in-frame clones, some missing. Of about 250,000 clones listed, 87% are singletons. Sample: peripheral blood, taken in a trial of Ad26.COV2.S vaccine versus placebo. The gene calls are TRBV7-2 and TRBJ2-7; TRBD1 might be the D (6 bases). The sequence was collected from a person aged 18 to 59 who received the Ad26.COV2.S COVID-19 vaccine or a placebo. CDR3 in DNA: TGTGCCAGCAGCTTAGGACAGGCCTCGCAGTACTTC. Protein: CASSLGQASQYF.